Each of the 26 T cell receptor beta chains below was sequenced from the same sample in a study of OX40 agonist ivuxolimab in advanced cancers. Sequencing used immunoSEQ multiplex PCR; TCRdb keeps in-frame clones, though not all of them. The data hold tens of thousands of clones, with about three quarters observed a single time. The sample consisted of CD4+ or CD8+ T cells sorted from blood, taken in a trial of the OX40 agonist ivuxolimab. All receptors derive from an adult with an advanced solid tumor such as melanoma, head and neck, liver or kidney cancer.

The CDR3 loop is CASSSPTSGVVYEQFF. Here the CDR3 DNA reads TGTGCCAGCAGCTCGCCGACTAGCGGGGTGGTATATGAGCAGTTCTTC. This sequence joins TRBV7-9 and TRBJ2-1; 11 positions match TRBD2. Germline V gene sequence: CDR1 SEHNR, CDR2 FQNEAQ (reference sequence). This CDR3 contains 16 residues. J was trimmed by 8 bases and V by 4 bases; bases with no gene match: 10. The variable domain in full, completed from reference TRBV7-9 and TRBJ2-1, reads DTGVSQNPRHKITKRGQNVTFRCDPISEHNRLYWYRQTLGQGPEFLTYFQNEAQLEKSRLLSDRFSAERPKGSFSTLEIQRTEQGDSAMYLCASSSPTSGVVYEQFFGPGTRLTVL.

The chain is built from TRBV5-6 and TRBJ2-1, with TRBD2 matching 7 bases. With V trimmed by 2 bases and J by 6 bases, 5 bases remained unmatched. The length of the CDR3 is 14 residues. Germline CDR1 SGHDT, CDR2 YYEEEE. The CDR3 bases are TGTGCCAGCAGCTTATGGGGAGGGGTCAATGAGCAGTTCTTC. Translation gives CASSLWGGVNEQFF.

V is TRBV6-1 and J is TRBJ2-7; unclear D gene. The CDR3 runs to 12 residues. The V end lost 6 bases, the J end lost 2 bases, and 8 bases lay between the germline ends. Per germline, CDR1 MNHNS and CDR2 SASEGT. CDR3 bases: TGTGCCAGCAGCGGTGCAACCTACGAGCAGTACTTC. It specifies CASSGATYEQYF.

The gene calls are TRBV30 and TRBJ1-2; D unclear. Germline V CDR1 and CDR2: GTSNPN, SVGIG (reference sequence). V was pared by 2 bases and J by 4 bases, with 14 bases between. CDR3 length: 14 amino acids. The CDR3 spells CAWSWTGPSYGYTF. The CDR3 DNA reads as TGTGCCTGGAGTTGGACCGGACCAAGCTATGGCTACACCTTC.

The chain joins TRBV4-3 to TRBJ1-5; D is possibly TRBD1 (5 bases). The CDR3 extends over 18 amino acids. In germline, CDR1 is LGHNA, CDR2 YSLEER. V shed 0 bases and J shed 0 bases, with 15 bases lying between them. The CDR3 sequence is CASSQDVTGDYSNQPQHF. CDR3 nucleotide sequence: TGCGCCAGCAGCCAAGATGTAACAGGAGACTATAGCAATCAGCCCCAGCATTTT.

V gene TRBV9 combines with J gene TRBJ2-1; D is perhaps TRBD2 (6 bases). CDR3 size: 14 residues. V was cut by 3 bases and J by 6 bases, with 13 bases left in between. Germline CDR1 reads SGDLS; CDR2 reads YYNGEE. CDR3 coding DNA: TGTGCCAGCAGCGCCTTTGGAGGGCCCAATGAGCAGTTCTTC. It yields the protein CASSAFGGPNEQFF.

Relative to its sample, this clone is medium-sized. The chain couples TRBV23-1 to TRBJ2-1; D is ambiguous. TRBV23-1 is sorted into the ORF group, with uncertain function. V dropped 5 bases and J dropped 8 bases, with 10 bases sitting between them. CDR3 length: 12 amino acids. The CDR3 is CASSTRIDEQFF. For the CDR3, the DNA is TGCGCCAGCAGTACCAGAATCGATGAGCAGTTCTTC.

V and J are TRBV5-6 and TRBJ1-2; 7 bases are shared with TRBD1. This CDR3 region has 14 residues. The V gene end was trimmed by 0 bases and the J gene end by 4 bases; junction bases not matched to a gene: 3. Looked up from germline, CDR1 is SGHDT and CDR2 is YYEEEE. DNA of the CDR3: TGTGCCAGCAGCTTGGGAGGGGGCAGCTATGGCTACACCTTC. Its translation is CASSLGGGSYGYTF.

The chain is built from TRBV4-1 and TRBJ2-2; TRBD2 agrees at 10 bases. CDR1 is MGHRA, CDR2 YSYEKL, per germline. CDR3 length: 16 residues. The V gene end was trimmed by 0 bases and the J gene end by 6 bases; junction bases not matched to a gene: 4. The CDR3 reads CASSQELAGGSGELFF. CDR3 DNA sequence: TGCGCCAGCAGCCAAGAGTTAGCGGGGGGTTCCGGGGAGCTGTTTTTT.

The rearrangement uses TRBV5-4 and TRBJ2-3, with D perhaps matching TRBD1 (5 bases). Germline-derived CDR1 and CDR2 are SGHNT and YYREEE (reference sequence). There are 13 residues in the CDR3. V was shortened by 3 bases and J by 6 bases, with 11 bases between the two germline ends. CDR3 nucleotides: TGTGCCAGCAGCTCCACTTGGGGCGATACGCAGTATTTT. The encoded protein is CASSSTWGDTQYF.

V and J are TRBV7-8 and TRBJ2-7; D is possibly TRBD1 or TRBD2 (5 bases each). Germline V gene sequence: CDR1 SGHVS, CDR2 FQNEAQ. The CDR3 is 15 amino acids. V was clipped by 4 bases and J by 6 bases, with 19 bases between them. The CDR3 reads CASSSTPGTGFEQYF. The CDR3 region has the DNA TGTGCCAGCAGCTCTACACCCGGGACGGGGTTCGAGCAGTACTTC.

The V call is TRBV6-5, the J call TRBJ1-2, with D unclear. Deletions cut 5 bases from V and 1 base from J, with 14 bases between. Germline V gene data show CDR1 as MNHEY and CDR2 as SVGAGI. This CDR3 comprises 15 residues. CDR3 bases: TGTGCCAGCAGTCCTCTGGAGACCGTTAACTATGGCTACACCTTC. It specifies CASSPLETVNYGYTF.

This clone was observed a single time. The CDR3 DNA sequence: TGTGCCAGCAGCCTGTCCCCAGGGGGCGAGGGCTACACCTTC. It specifies CASSLSPGGEGYTF. The V and J genes are TRBV13 and TRBJ1-2; TRBD1 agrees at 8 bases. This CDR3 has 14 residues. Per germline, CDR1 PRHDT and CDR2 FYEKMQ (reference sequence). J was trimmed by 8 bases and V by 5 bases; bases with no gene match: 10.

This rearrangement joins TRBV7-2 to TRBJ2-1, with 14 bases that match TRBD2. Losses at the gene ends were 4 bases for V and 5 bases for J; bases not matched to a gene: 10. CDR3 length equals 18 residues. Germline CDR1 reads SGHTA; CDR2 reads FQGNSA. CDR3 sequence: CASSSGTSGGEQHNEQFF. The CDR3 DNA reads as TGTGCCAGCAGCTCTGGGACTAGCGGGGGAGAACAACACAATGAGCAGTTCTTC.

V and J are TRBV29-1 and TRBJ2-7; 9 positions match TRBD1. The germline V gene encodes CDR1 SQVTM and CDR2 ANQGSEA. Losses at the gene ends were 3 bases for V and 3 bases for J; bases not matched to a gene: 6. There are 14 residues in the CDR3. In nucleotides, the CDR3 is TGCAGCGTTGAGGTAGAGGACAGGGGCTACGAGCAGTACTTC. It is translated as CSVEVEDRGYEQYF.

The gene calls are TRBV19 and TRBJ2-3; 7 nucleotides agree with TRBD2. Per germline, CDR1 LNHDA and CDR2 SQIVND (reference sequence). The CDR3 length is 14 residues. V lost 6 bases to trimming and J lost 3 bases; unmatched junction nucleotides: 6. The CDR3 nucleotides are TGTGCCAGTAGGGGGGGGTTGGGGACAGATACGCAGTATTTT. Amino acids: CASRGGLGTDTQYF.

This rearrangement joins TRBV4-2 to TRBJ2-7; D is ambiguous. V lost 5 bases and J 0 bases, leaving 11 bases between the germline ends. Germline CDR1 reads LGHNA; CDR2 reads YNFKEQ. The CDR3 has 14 amino acids. Written as DNA, the CDR3 is TGTGCCAGCAGCTTCTTACAGTCCTCCTACGAGCAGTACTTC. It translates to CASSFLQSSYEQYF.

The V call is TRBV13, the J call TRBJ2-3; D not resolved. The CDR3 spans 12 residues. Germline lookup yields CDR1 PRHDT and CDR2 FYEKMQ (reference sequence). V shed 6 bases and J shed 3 bases, with 7 bases lying between them. DNA for the CDR3: TGTGCCAGCAGTCTTTTAACAGATACGCAGTATTTT. It codes for CASSLLTDTQYF.

By sample share, this clone is medium-sized. V gene TRBV7-6 combines with J gene TRBJ1-6; TRBD1 aligns across 8 bases. Germline loops: CDR1 SGHVS, CDR2 FNYEAQ. The length of the CDR3 is 14 residues. Trimming took 4 bases from V and 9 from J; bases not matched to a gene: 5. CDR3 sequence reads: CASSSDRALSPLHF. The CDR3, as DNA: TGTGCCAGCAGCTCGGACAGGGCGCTTTCACCCCTCCACTTT.

The CDR3 DNA is TGCGCCAGCAGCCAAGTAGGGGGGCTCACCGGGGAGCTGTTTTTT. Protein product: CASSQVGGLTGELFF. V gene TRBV4-1 combines with J gene TRBJ2-2; D is possibly TRBD1 or TRBD2 (6 bases each). CDR1 MGHRA and CDR2 YSYEKL come from the germline V gene. V was trimmed by 1 base and J by 4 bases, leaving 10 bases between them. The CDR3 has 15 residues.

The V call is TRBV5-6, the J call TRBJ2-5; 7 nucleotides match TRBD2. From germline, CDR1 is SGHDT and CDR2 YYEEEE. V was clipped by 5 bases and J by 7 bases; unmatched bases: 20. The CDR3 totals 17 residues. CDR3 nucleotide sequence: TGTGCCAGCAGTCAATGGGTGAATAGCGGGCTTAGGGTGACCCAGTACTTC. Translation gives CASSQWVNSGLRVTQYF.

The V and J genes are TRBV19 and TRBJ1-2; no clear D gene. Germline V CDR1 and CDR2: LNHDA, SQIVND (reference sequence). The V end was cut by 5 bases, the J end by 0 bases, with 10 bases between. This CDR3 is 14 amino acids long. The CDR3 is CASSPSSANYGYTF. In nucleotides, the CDR3 is TGTGCCAGTAGTCCTTCCTCCGCTAACTATGGCTACACCTTC.

This clone was counted once. The rearrangement uses TRBV27 and TRBJ1-2; TRBD1 might be the D (6 bases). CDR1 is MNHEY, CDR2 SMNVEV, per germline (reference sequence). This CDR3 is built from 13 residues. V lost 4 bases and J 8 bases, leaving 14 bases between the germline ends. For the CDR3, the DNA is TGTGCCAGCAGTTATCCGGGAGGGGGAGGCTACACCTTC. The encoded protein is CASSYPGGGGYTF.

The chain is built from TRBV2 and TRBJ2-7; tentatively, D is TRBD2 (5 bases). The CDR3 runs to 14 residues. Per germline, CDR1 SNHLY and CDR2 FYNNEI. The V end lost 6 bases, the J end lost 2 bases, and 14 bases lay between the germline ends. Written as DNA, the CDR3 is TGTGCCAGCAGGAACTCCGGGATCCCCTACGAGCAGTACTTC. Translating gives CASRNSGIPYEQYF. The variable domain in full, with the rest retrieved from reference TRBV2 and TRBJ2-7, is EPEVTQTPSHQVTQMGQEVILRCVPISNHLYFYWYRQILGQKVEFLVSFYNNEISEKSEIFDDQFSVERPDGSNFTLKIRSTKLEDSAMYFCASRNSGIPYEQYFGPGTRLTVT.

The chain combines TRBV2 with TRBJ2-7; TRBD1 might be the D (6 bases). Germline V gives CDR1 SNHLY, CDR2 FYNNEI. The CDR3 is made up of 15 amino acids. V dropped 5 bases and J dropped 2 bases, with 16 bases sitting between them. CDR3 loop: CASSYRGDTTYEQYF. The DNA of the CDR3 is TGTGCCAGCAGTTATAGAGGGGACACCACCTACGAGCAGTACTTC.

V usage is TRBV4-1 and J usage is TRBJ2-3, with D unresolved. V was pared by 1 base and J by 0 bases, with 8 bases between. The germline CDR1 and CDR2 sequences are MGHRA and YSYEKL. This CDR3 contains 15 residues. The DNA for the CDR3 is TGCGCCAGCAGCCAAGTGGGCCTGAGCACAGATACGCAGTATTTT. This encodes CASSQVGLSTDTQYF.